This TCR beta chain is drawn from a study of blood T cell repertoires in COVID-19. Study summary: Whether acute or convalescent, the COVID-19 samples came from the United States, Italy and Spain. T cells, B-cell-depleted T cells, or PBMCs provided the cDNA or gDNA that served as material.

This CDR3 has 15 residues. Trimming removed 0 bases from V and 3 bases from J, with 9 bases in between. Germline V gene data show CDR1 as SGHRS and CDR2 as YFSETQ. Under the authors' procedure: Using reference gene primer amplification, nucleated cell counts were estimated. The protocol was immunoSEQ multiplex PCR, while the TCRdb copy is restricted to in-frame clones and leaves out a portion. V, J and clone size are those of that table, while D and trimming were read from the DNA. Among about 130,000 clones listed, about 84% were seen once. This clone was seen once. Sequences were obtained from peripheral blood. The chain couples TRBV5-1 to TRBJ2-2; the D gene is possibly TRBD2 (6 bases). This TCR came from a woman aged 55-75 years with acute or convalescent COVID-19. The DNA for the CDR3 is TGCGCCAGCAGCTTGGCGGGGACTTACACCGGGGAGCTGTTTTTT. It specifies CASSLAGTYTGELFF.